This T cell receptor beta chain was obtained from a study of T cell responses to AZD1222 COVID-19 vaccine. Study-wide results and caveats: Regions left unmutated in variants are reportedly the target of nearly half of spike-specific TCRs. Sampling that yielded the repertoires occurred only after the peak T cell response.

Using immunoSEQ multiplex PCR, the repertoire was profiled, and TCRdb retains in-frame clones only, with some absent. The sample holds 80,000 or so clones, approximately 85% seen once. Germline CDR1 reads LNHDA; CDR2 reads SQIVND (reference sequence). The CDR3 is made up of 14 amino acids. Trimming took off 3 bases at V and 6 bases at J, with 15 bases between the two ends. This clone occurred once. Its specificity is unknown. The specimen was peripheral blood, collected 28 days after the second AZD1222 dose. The sequence derives from an adult who received the AZD1222 COVID-19 vaccine. This sequence joins TRBV19 and TRBJ2-7; a weak D match, TRBD1 (6 bases). CDR3 protein: CASSISTPGVEQYF. DNA of the CDR3: TGTGCCAGTAGTATTAGTACCCCAGGGGTCGAGCAGTACTTC.